These 9 T cell receptor beta chains were all obtained from the same sample, sequenced in a study of cytomegalovirus exposure and HLA in healthy donors. The PCR employed 60 Vbeta primers together with 13 Jbeta primers. The data were produced by immunoSEQ multiplex PCR, yet TCRdb's version contains in-frame clones alone and is incomplete. The repertoire holds fewer than 150,000 clones, about three quarters seen once, with about 6.8% in the top ten. The source material was PBMCs. These receptor sequences come from a man aged 35 to 55 in good health and CMV-seropositive.

This clone was found once. V usage is TRBV25-1 and J usage is TRBJ2-3; D ambiguous. Trimming took off 2 bases at V and 9 bases at J, with 6 bases between the two ends. CDR1 and CDR2 from the germline V gene are MGHDK and SYGVNS. The CDR3 spans 11 residues. For the CDR3, the DNA is TGTGCCAGCAGTGAACTCCGGACGCAGTATTTT. Translation gives CASSELRTQYF.

The rearrangement links TRBV4-1 to TRBJ2-2, with 10 positions matching TRBD2. The CDR3 is made up of 17 amino acids. The trim removed 3 bases at V and 2 bases at J, leaving 6 bases unmatched. CDR1 is MGHRA, CDR2 YSYEKL, per germline. The CDR3 bases are TGCGCCAGCAGCCAGCTACTAGCGGGGATTAACACCGGGGAGCTGTTTTTT. Amino acids: CASSQLLAGINTGELFF.

The chain has TRBV25-1 and TRBJ2-3, with D perhaps TRBD1 (5 bases). Germline V gene lookup returns CDR1 MGHDK and CDR2 SYGVNS. Trimming stripped 4 bases from V and 6 bases from J, with 11 bases between. The CDR3 totals 13 residues. The CDR3 region is CASSVTQADTQYF. The DNA of the CDR3 is TGTGCCAGCAGTGTGACACAGGCGGATACGCAGTATTTT.

This chain connects TRBV19 to TRBJ1-5; D unclear. Germline lookup yields CDR1 LNHDA and CDR2 SQIVND (reference sequence). With 5 bases removed from V and 0 bases from J, the gap between germline ends came to 11 bases. This CDR3 comprises 15 residues. Here the CDR3 reads CASSHSPFSNQPQHF. The CDR3 nucleotides read TGTGCCAGTAGTCACAGCCCCTTTAGCAATCAGCCCCAGCATTTT.

V and J are TRBV7-9 and TRBJ1-1; no definite D call. In germline, CDR1 is SEHNR, CDR2 FQNEAQ (reference sequence). The CDR3 is made up of 13 amino acids. V was cut by 8 bases and J by 0 bases, with 10 bases left in between. DNA of the CDR3: TGTGCCAGCGCGCCGTTTATGAACACTGAAGCTTTCTTT. Amino acids: CASAPFMNTEAFF.

The rearrangement joins TRBV6-1 to TRBJ2-7; D may be TRBD2 (5 bases). This CDR3 has 15 residues. CDR1 is MNHNS, CDR2 SASEGT, per germline. V was pared by 8 bases and J by 3 bases, with 20 bases between. CDR3 sequence (DNA): TGTGCCAGCCAGGAGAATCGGGGAAGCTACTACGAGCAGTACTTC. It translates to CASQENRGSYYEQYF.

This clone was observed once. The J gene is TRBJ2-7, the V gene TRBV7-2, with 10 bases that match TRBD2. From germline, CDR1 is SGHTA and CDR2 FQGNSA. The V gene end was trimmed by 5 bases and the J gene end by 5 bases; junction bases not matched to a gene: 15. The CDR3 contains 17 residues. The CDR3 is CASSRSEVLGLANEQYF. The CDR3 coding sequence is TGTGCCAGCAGCCGGTCAGAGGTTCTGGGACTAGCGAACGAGCAGTACTTC.

The chain links TRBV5-6 to TRBJ2-7; D unresolved. In germline, CDR1 is SGHDT, CDR2 YYEEEE. This CDR3 comprises 13 residues. V shed 4 bases and J shed 4 bases, with 12 bases lying between them. CDR3 bases: TGTGCCAGCAGCCCTCCCGGCGGTTACGAGCAGTACTTC. Its protein is CASSPPGGYEQYF.

This clone was picked up one time. V usage is TRBV7-2 and J usage is TRBJ1-2; 11 bases are a match to TRBD1. The length of the CDR3 is 14 residues. CDR1 and CDR2 from the germline V gene are SGHTA and FQGNSA. The ends lost 5 bases at V and 8 bases at J; junction bases unmatched: 7. CDR3 in amino acids: CASSPGQGVLGYTF. The CDR3 DNA sequence: TGTGCCAGCAGCCCGGGACAGGGGGTTTTAGGCTACACCTTC.